This TCR beta chain is drawn from a study of glioma-infiltrating T cells after dendritic cell vaccination. Germline-derived CDR1 and CDR2 are KGHSH and LQKENI. The CDR3 runs to 19 residues. Trimming took 3 bases from V and 4 from J, leaving 28 bases between them. Time point denoted: after dendritic cell vaccination, including at tumor progression/relapse. Up to 2 ug genomic DNA was used for TCRB CDR3 amplification. Sequencing used immunoSEQ multiplex PCR; TCRdb keeps in-frame clones, though not all of them. The sample includes some 99,000 clones, roughly 80% of them seen just once. The J gene is TRBJ2-7, the V gene TRBV18; TRBD2 might be the D (6 bases). Source: blood, taken after dendritic cell vaccination. This TCR came from a human donor with glioblastoma. CDR3 nucleotides: TGTGCCAGCTCACCGAGCCAAATAACGGGACTCGGAGGAGGGTACGAGCAGTACTTC. Translating gives CASSPSQITGLGGGYEQYF.